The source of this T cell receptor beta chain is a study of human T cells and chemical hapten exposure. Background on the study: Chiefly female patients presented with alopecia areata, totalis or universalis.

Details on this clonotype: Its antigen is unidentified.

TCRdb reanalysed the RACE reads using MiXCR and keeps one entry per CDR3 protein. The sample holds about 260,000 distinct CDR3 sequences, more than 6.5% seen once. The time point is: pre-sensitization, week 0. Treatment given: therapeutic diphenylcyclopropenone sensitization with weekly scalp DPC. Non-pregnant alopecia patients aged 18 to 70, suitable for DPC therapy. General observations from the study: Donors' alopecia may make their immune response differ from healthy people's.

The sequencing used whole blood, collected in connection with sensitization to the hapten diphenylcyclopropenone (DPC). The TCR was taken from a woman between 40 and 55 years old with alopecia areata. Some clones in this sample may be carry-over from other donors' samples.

The CDR3 DNA reads as TGTGCCAGCAGCTTACTGGCGGGAACAGATACGCAGTATTTT. Its translation: CASSLLAGTDTQYF. V usage is TRBV7-2 and J usage is TRBJ2-3; tentatively, D is TRBD2 (6 bases). This CDR3 is 14 amino acids long. From germline, CDR1 is SGHTA and CDR2 FQGNSA. The V end was cut by 2 bases, the J end by 3 bases, with 9 bases between.